The 7 T cell receptor beta chains presented below share a single source sample, sequenced in a study of response to subunit inactivated influenza vaccine. In TCRdb, the RT-PCR reads were re-called with MiXCR into one record per CDR3 protein. The data hold roughly 620,000 distinct CDR3 sequences, with roughly 10% observed a single time. The data also belong to a second study, concerning T cells expressing NK-cell markers. That source notes: Template switching by 5'RACE with UMIs generated the TCR beta cDNA.

Sequences were derived from PBMCs from blood, sampled on the day of vaccination. The receptor source for this set is a man aged 50 to 60 who received an inactivated influenza vaccine.

This clonotype was detected a few times. In nucleotides, the CDR3 is TGTGCCAGCAGTGAAAGTCGAACGGGCAATCAGCCCCAGCATTTT. It translates to CASSESRTGNQPQHF. The chain couples TRBV6-1 to TRBJ1-5; no clear D. This CDR3 comprises 15 residues. Germline V gives CDR1 MNHNS, CDR2 SASEGT. The V and J ends lost 2 bases and 2 bases respectively, with 10 bases between them.

The chain combines TRBV4-3 with TRBJ2-3, with D perhaps TRBD1 or TRBD2 (6 bases each). The CDR3 has 14 amino acids. The V gene lost 0 bases and the J gene lost 4 bases, with 8 bases spanning the gap. CDR1 and CDR2 (germline): LGHNA, YSLEER. CDR3 sequence: CASSQDRGPDTQYF. CDR3 nucleotides: TGCGCCAGCAGCCAAGATCGGGGGCCAGATACGCAGTATTTT.

The chain employs TRBV7-2 and TRBJ1-6; a weak D match, TRBD1 (5 bases). CDR1 is SGHTA and CDR2 is FQGNSA in the germline V gene. The ends were cut back, 1 base at V and 6 bases at J, with 10 bases in the middle. This CDR3 is built from 15 residues. In nucleotides, the CDR3 is TGTGCCAGCAGCTTAGACAGGTTAACTAATTCACCCCTCCACTTT. Amino acids: CASSLDRLTNSPLHF.

This clonotype was found a few times. The V call is TRBV20-1, the J call TRBJ2-7; D is possibly TRBD1 or TRBD2 (6 bases each). Germline-derived CDR1 and CDR2 are DFQATT and SNEGSKA (reference sequence). Deletions cut 0 bases from V and 5 bases from J, with 14 bases between. This CDR3 has 14 residues. DNA for the CDR3: TGCAGTGCTAGAGATAAGGGGGGCGTAAACGAGCAGTACTTC. Residues: CSARDKGGVNEQYF.

V and J are TRBV5-1 and TRBJ2-2; D is ambiguous. Trimming stripped 4 bases from V and 3 bases from J, with 16 bases between. The length of the CDR3 is 16 residues. Germline lookup yields CDR1 SGHRS and CDR2 YFSETQ. The CDR3 DNA follows: TGCGCCAGCAGCCACGGGTCACTGGTTGACACCGGGGAGCTGTTTTTT. Translating gives CASSHGSLVDTGELFF.

This sequence joins TRBV19 and TRBJ1-5, with D possibly TRBD1 on 5 matching bases. CDR3 size: 16 residues. The germline V gene has CDR1 LNHDA and CDR2 SQIVND (reference sequence). V dropped 4 bases and J dropped 5 bases, with 18 bases sitting between them. CDR3 DNA: TGTGCCAGTAGTACGCTTCTCGCAGGGACCGATCAGCCCCAGCATTTT. It is translated as CASSTLLAGTDQPQHF.

This clonotype was seen a few times. The rearrangement links TRBV4-3 to TRBJ2-3; D uncertain. V lost 1 base to trimming and J lost 0 bases, with 8 bases between them. This CDR3 contains 15 residues. Germline V gene data show CDR1 as LGHNA and CDR2 as YSLEER. The CDR3 nucleotides read TGCGCCAGCAGCCAAGGTACAGCTAGCACAGATACGCAGTATTTT. Its translation is CASSQGTASTDTQYF.